This T cell receptor beta chain was identified in a study of T cells in Graves' hyperthyroidism and ophthalmopathy. Study findings and constraints: Model output signaled ophthalmopathy a median roughly six months ahead of onset.

As for this clonotype: Its antigen is undetermined. One end of the junction varies from germline; a read error may be responsible.

Amplification yielded TCR beta CDR3 regions, with RNA transcripts as the source. TCR CDR3 underwent first-round RT-PCR with the HTBI primer set. TCRdb re-called the multiplex PCR reads through MiXCR, storing one row per CDR3 protein. The sample contains 160,000 or so distinct CDR3 sequences, 9.4% of which appear only once. Germline-derived CDR1 and CDR2 are MNHEY and SMNVEV (reference sequence). This CDR3 is 16 amino acids long. This chain connects TRBV27 to TRBJ1-4; D remains ambiguous. The sequence was collected from a woman aged 18-35 years with Graves' hyperthyroidism that later progressed to Graves' ophthalmopathy. Material for sequencing was blood. The CDR3 reads CAISHVPIRRGEKLFF. CDR3 DNA: TGTGCCATCAGTCACGTCCCCATAAGGCGTGGTGAAAAACTGTTTTTT.